Below, 7 T cell receptor beta chains from the same sample are listed, as sequenced in a study of blood T cell repertoires in COVID-19. The repertoire was sequenced with immunoSEQ multiplex PCR; TCRdb's copy has only in-frame clones and lacks some. The table has 100,000 or so clones, 65% to 90% seen once. Sequenced input: peripheral blood. Every receptor here comes from a man aged 50 or older with acute or convalescent COVID-19.

This rearrangement joins TRBV18 to TRBJ1-1; D uncertain. Trimming shortened V by 6 bases and J by 0 bases, and 8 bases separated the two germline ends. The CDR3 spans 13 residues. Germline loops: CDR1 KGHSH, CDR2 LQKENI. The CDR3 region is CASSENLNTEAFF. The CDR3, as DNA: TGTGCCAGCTCGGAGAATCTGAACACTGAAGCTTTCTTT.

The V gene is TRBV20-1, the J gene TRBJ1-2; D uncertain. The V end lost 3 bases, the J end lost 4 bases, and 12 bases lay between the germline ends. The CDR3 contains 13 residues. Germline CDR1 is DFQATT and CDR2 is SNEGSKA (reference sequence). In DNA form, the CDR3 reads TGCAGTGCTAGTGTCCTAGCGGGCTATGGCTACACCTTC. It codes for CSASVLAGYGYTF.

The chain joins TRBV19 to TRBJ2-7, with TRBD1 as a possible D gene (5 bases). Germline V CDR1 and CDR2: LNHDA, SQIVND (reference sequence). This CDR3 is 15 amino acids long. V dropped 1 base and J dropped 5 bases, with 15 bases sitting between them. The CDR3 reads CASSIVRGSLHEQYF. The CDR3 DNA follows: TGTGCCAGTAGTATAGTTAGGGGATCCCTCCACGAGCAGTACTTC.

The rearrangement joins TRBV5-6 to TRBJ1-3, with 8 bases identical to TRBD1. J was trimmed by 4 bases and V by 4 bases; bases with no gene match: 4. The CDR3 sequence is 14 residues long. Germline CDR1 reads SGHDT; CDR2 reads YYEEEE. The CDR3 bases are TGTGCCAGCAGCCAGGACAGGGCCGGAAACACCATATATTTT. Translation: CASSQDRAGNTIYF.

This chain joins TRBV10-3 and TRBJ1-2; D is perhaps TRBD1 (5 bases). There are 14 residues in the CDR3. V was cut by 3 bases and J by 5 bases, with 13 bases left in between. The germline V gene encodes CDR1 ENHRY and CDR2 SYGVKD. CDR3 sequence reads: CAISERAGGYGYTF. The DNA for the CDR3 is TGTGCCATCAGTGAACGGGCGGGGGGTTATGGCTACACCTTC.

The chain employs TRBV18 and TRBJ2-7; TRBD2 is a possible D gene (6 bases). The CDR3 is 13 amino acids. V was shortened by 8 bases and J by 2 bases, with 13 bases between the two germline ends. Germline CDR1 is KGHSH and CDR2 is LQKENI. The CDR3 loop is CASKPGAAYEQYF. DNA for the CDR3: TGTGCCAGCAAACCGGGAGCCGCCTACGAGCAGTACTTC. The entire variable domain, with the rest obtained from reference TRBV18 and TRBJ2-7, is as follows: NAGVMQNPRHLVRRRGQEARLRCSPMKGHSHVYWYRQLPEEGLKFMVYLQKENIIDESGMPKERFSAEFPKEGPSILRIQQVVRGDSAAYFCASKPGAAYEQYFGPGTRLTVT.

The chain links TRBV2 to TRBJ1-5, with TRBD1 as a possible D gene (6 bases). The CDR3 is 17 residues long. Germline CDR1 is SNHLY and CDR2 is FYNNEI. The V end was cut by 2 bases, the J end by 1 base, with 15 bases between. DNA for the CDR3: TGTGCCAGCAGTGAAAATCAGGGGAGACTGAGCAATCAGCCCCAGCATTTT. Encoded protein: CASSENQGRLSNQPQHF.